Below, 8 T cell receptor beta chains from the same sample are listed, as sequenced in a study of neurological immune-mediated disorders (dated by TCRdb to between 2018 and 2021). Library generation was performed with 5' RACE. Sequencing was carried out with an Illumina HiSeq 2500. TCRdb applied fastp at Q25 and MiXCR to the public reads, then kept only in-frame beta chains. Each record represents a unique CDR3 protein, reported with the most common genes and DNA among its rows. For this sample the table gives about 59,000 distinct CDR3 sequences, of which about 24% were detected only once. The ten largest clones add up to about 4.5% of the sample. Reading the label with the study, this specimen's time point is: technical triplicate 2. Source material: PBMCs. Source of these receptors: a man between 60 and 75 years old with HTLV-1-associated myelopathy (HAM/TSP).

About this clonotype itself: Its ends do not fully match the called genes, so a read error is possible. The chain's CDR3 is CVSSTRDPRRGQYF. The CDR3 DNA reads TGTGTCAGCAGTACAAGGGACCCCCGACGTGGGCAGTACTTC. V gene TRBV28 combines with J gene TRBJ2-7; D tentatively reads TRBD1 or TRBD2 (5 bases each). From germline, CDR1 is MDHEN and CDR2 SYDVKM. This CDR3 region has 14 residues. The full variable domain, with the rest looked up from reference TRBV28 and TRBJ2-7, is DVKVTQSSRYLVKRTGEKVFLECVQDMDHENMFWYRQDPGLGLRLIYFSYDVKMKEKGDIPEGYSVSREKKERFSLILESASTNQTSMYLCVSSTRDPRRGQYFGPGTRLTVT.

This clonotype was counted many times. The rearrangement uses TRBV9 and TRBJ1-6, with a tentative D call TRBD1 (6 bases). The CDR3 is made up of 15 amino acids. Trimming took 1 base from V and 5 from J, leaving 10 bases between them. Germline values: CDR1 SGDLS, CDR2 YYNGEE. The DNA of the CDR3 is TGTGCCAGCAGCGTAAGACAGGAGCATAATTCACCCCTCCACTTT. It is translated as CASSVRQEHNSPLHF. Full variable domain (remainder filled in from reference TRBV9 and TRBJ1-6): DSGVTQTPKHLITATGQRVTLRCSPRSGDLSVYWYQQSLDQGLQFLIQYYNGEERAKGNILERFSAQQFPDLHSELNLSSLELGDSALYFCASSVRQEHNSPLHFGNGTRLTVT.

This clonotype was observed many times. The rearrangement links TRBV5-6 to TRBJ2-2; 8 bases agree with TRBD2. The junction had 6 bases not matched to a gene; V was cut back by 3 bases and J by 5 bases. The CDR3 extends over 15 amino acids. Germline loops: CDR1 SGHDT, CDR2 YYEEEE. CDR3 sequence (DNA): TGTGCCAGCAGCTCGCCGGGACTAGTGACCGGGGAGCTGTTTTTT. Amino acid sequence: CASSSPGLVTGELFF.

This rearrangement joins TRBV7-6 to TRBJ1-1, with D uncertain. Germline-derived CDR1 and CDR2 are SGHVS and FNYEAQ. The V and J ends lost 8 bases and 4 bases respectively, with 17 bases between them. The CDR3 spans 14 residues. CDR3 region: CASALSPFGTEAFF. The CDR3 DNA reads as TGTGCCAGCGCCTTAAGCCCGTTCGGCACTGAAGCTTTCTTT.

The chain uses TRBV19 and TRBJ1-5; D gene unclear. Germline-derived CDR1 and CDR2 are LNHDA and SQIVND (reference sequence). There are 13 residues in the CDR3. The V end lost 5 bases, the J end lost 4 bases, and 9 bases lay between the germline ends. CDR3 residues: CASSLRGNQPQHF. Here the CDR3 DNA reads TGTGCCAGTAGTCTCCGAGGGAATCAGCCCCAGCATTTT.

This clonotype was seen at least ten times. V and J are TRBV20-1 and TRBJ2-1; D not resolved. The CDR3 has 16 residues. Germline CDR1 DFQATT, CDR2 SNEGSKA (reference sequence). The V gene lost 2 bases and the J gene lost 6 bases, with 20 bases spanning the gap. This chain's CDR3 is CSARKGWSQILNEQFF. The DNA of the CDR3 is TGCAGTGCTAGAAAGGGTTGGAGTCAGATCCTCAATGAGCAGTTCTTC.

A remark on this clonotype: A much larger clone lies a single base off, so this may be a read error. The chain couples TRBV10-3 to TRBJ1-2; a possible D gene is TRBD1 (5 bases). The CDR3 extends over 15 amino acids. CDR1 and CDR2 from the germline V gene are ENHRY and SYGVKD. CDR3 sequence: CAISEPDRPNYGHTF. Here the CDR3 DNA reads TGTGCCATCAGTGAGCCAGACAGACCAAACTATGGCCACACCTTC.

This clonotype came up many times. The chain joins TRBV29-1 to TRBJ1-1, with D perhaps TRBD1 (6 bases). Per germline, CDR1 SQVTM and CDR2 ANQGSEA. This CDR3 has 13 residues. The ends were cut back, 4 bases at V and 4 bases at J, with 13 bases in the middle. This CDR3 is CSVVHGGGTEAFF. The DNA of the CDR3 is TGCAGCGTTGTTCATGGAGGGGGCACTGAAGCTTTCTTT.